There are a few counts of the clone carrying this T cell receptor (beta chain). Expressed TCRB transcripts got sequenced, as all isolated RNA was reverse transcribed. The data were produced by immunoSEQ multiplex PCR, yet TCRdb's version contains in-frame clones alone and is incomplete. This sample has hundreds of thousands of clones; around an eighth occur once, and the top ten carry less than 0.02%. This entry comes from a study of beta chain features in type 1 diabetes. Study background: Healthy donors, compared against patients, showed similar age, gender and cell yields.

All of the sorted populations showed purity greater than 95%. V was clipped by 8 bases and J by 8 bases; unmatched bases: 10. This CDR3 spans 13 amino acids. Germline V gene lookup returns CDR1 MNHEY and CDR2 SVGAGI. The sequenced material came from naive CD4+ T cells from blood. This rearrangement joins TRBV6-5 to TRBJ2-7, with TRBD2 identical over 9 bases. This TCR was recovered from a man aged 18 to 30 in good health. CDR3 DNA: TGTGCCAGCTGTTCAGCGGGGGGACGGCAGCAGTACTTC. Translating gives CASCSAGGRQQYF.